These 29 T cell receptor beta chains were sequenced from one sample in a study of radiotherapy plus CTLA-4 blockade in lung cancer. Here immunoSEQ multiplex PCR was the method, and the copy in TCRdb shows in-frame clones only, minus some. This table has 35,000 to 50,000 clones, roughly 67% appearing once. The sample here was peripheral blood, taken from a patient treated with radiotherapy plus ipilimumab. All receptors derive from a human donor with non-small cell lung cancer who had a partial response to radiotherapy plus ipilimumab.

V is TRBV5-6 and J is TRBJ1-3, with a tentative D call TRBD1 (6 bases). Trimming took 8 bases from V and 3 from J, leaving 21 bases between them. CDR3 length equals 16 residues. CDR1 is SGHDT and CDR2 is YYEEEE in the germline V gene. CDR3 in amino acids: CASVSSGGGYGNTIYF. The CDR3 region has the DNA TGTGCCAGTGTTTCCAGCGGGGGGGGCTATGGAAACACCATATATTTT.

This clone was found a few times. This chain uses TRBV6-6 with TRBJ2-1, with a weak D call TRBD2 (5 bases). From germline, CDR1 is MNHNY and CDR2 SVGAGI (reference sequence). Trimming took off 1 base at V and 5 bases at J, with 15 bases between the two ends. The CDR3 runs 16 residues. CDR3: CASSYYLNPGDNEQFF. The CDR3 region has the DNA TGTGCCAGCAGTTACTACCTGAACCCCGGGGACAATGAGCAGTTCTTC.

This sequence joins TRBV5-4 and TRBJ1-2; 8 positions agree with TRBD1. V lost 4 bases to trimming and J lost 8 bases; unmatched junction nucleotides: 10. Per the germline V gene, CDR1 is SGHNT and CDR2 is YYREEE (reference sequence). The CDR3 totals 14 residues. In nucleotides, the CDR3 is TGTGCCAGCAGCACGTTACAGACAGGGGCGGGCTACACCTTC. Its translation is CASSTLQTGAGYTF.

The chain couples TRBV10-3 to TRBJ2-1; 9 nucleotides align to TRBD1. In germline, CDR1 is ENHRY, CDR2 SYGVKD. The CDR3 extends over 16 amino acids. Losses at the gene ends were 0 bases for V and 7 bases for J; bases not matched to a gene: 7. CDR3 region: CAISESLGTGKNEQFF. CDR3 nucleotides: TGTGCCATCAGTGAGTCTCTTGGGACAGGGAAAAATGAGCAGTTCTTC.

V usage is TRBV9 and J usage is TRBJ1-2; 8 bases agree with TRBD1. V lost 1 base to trimming and J lost 5 bases; unmatched junction nucleotides: 10. The CDR3 is 16 residues long. Germline CDR1 is SGDLS and CDR2 is YYNGEE. The CDR3 here is CASSVSRTGNPYGYTF. CDR3 nucleotide sequence: TGTGCCAGCAGCGTATCAAGGACAGGGAACCCGTATGGCTACACCTTC.

The V call is TRBV9, the J call TRBJ1-4, with TRBD1 as a possible D gene (5 bases). With 3 bases removed from V and 4 bases from J, the gap between germline ends came to 13 bases. The CDR3 length is 15 residues. CDR1 and CDR2 (germline): SGDLS, YYNGEE. The CDR3, as DNA: TGTGCCAGCAGCGCAACGGGGGGGTATAATGAAAAACTGTTTTTT. Translating it yields CASSATGGYNEKLFF.

The V call is TRBV29-1, the J call TRBJ1-1; maybe TRBD1 (5 bases). There are 10 residues in the CDR3. Germline CDR1 and CDR2: SQVTM and ANQGSEA. Trimming stripped 8 bases from V and 4 bases from J, with 8 bases between. This CDR3 is CSSDITEAFF. DNA of the CDR3: TGCAGCTCGGACATCACTGAAGCTTTCTTT.

The rearrangement links TRBV11-2 to TRBJ1-1; D is unresolved. Germline V lookup: CDR1 SGHAT, CDR2 FQNNGV. CDR3 length: 15 residues. V was clipped by 3 bases and J by 8 bases, with 19 bases between them. This CDR3 reads CASSFSPAAGSEAFF. CDR3 DNA sequence: TGTGCCAGCAGCTTCTCTCCCGCGGCGGGCTCAGAAGCTTTCTTT.

This clone has more than one count but fewer than ten. The rearrangement joins TRBV5-4 to TRBJ1-3, with D unclear. CDR1 SGHNT and CDR2 YYREEE come from the germline V gene (reference sequence). V was cut by 2 bases and J by 0 bases, with 9 bases left in between. There are 15 residues in the CDR3. The CDR3 here is CASSLDGLSGNTIYF. The CDR3 DNA sequence: TGTGCCAGCAGCTTAGATGGCCTCTCTGGAAACACCATATATTTT.

This chain links TRBV2 with TRBJ1-1, with D possibly TRBD1 on 6 matching bases. The germline V gene has CDR1 SNHLY and CDR2 FYNNEI. CDR3 size: 15 residues. Trimming left V 2 bases short and J 7 bases short, with 17 bases between. The CDR3 nucleotides are TGTGCCAGCAGTGAAAAAGGCCGACAGGCATATGAAGCTTTCTTT. Residues: CASSEKGRQAYEAFF.

The J gene is TRBJ1-3, the V gene TRBV10-1; D may be TRBD1 (6 bases). With 9 bases removed from V and 0 bases from J, the gap between germline ends came to 12 bases. This CDR3 is built from 14 residues. Germline values: CDR1 WNHNN, CDR2 SYGVQD (reference sequence). The DNA of the CDR3 is TGCGCCAGAACCCGGGACACCTCTGGAAACACCATATATTTT. Translated, it gives CARTRDTSGNTIYF.

CDR3 DNA: TGTGCCACCAGCAGAGATTGGGGGCTTAGCACCGGGGAGCTGTTTTTT. This gives the protein CATSRDWGLSTGELFF. The chain couples TRBV15 to TRBJ2-2, with D possibly being TRBD1 (6 bases). This CDR3 contains 16 residues. Between the trimmed V and J ends, which lost 0 bases and 4 bases, there was a span of 12 bases. Germline assignment: CDR1 LNHNV and CDR2 YYDKDF (reference sequence).

This clone was detected a few times. The chain carries TRBV6-6 and TRBJ1-2, with 7 bases identical to TRBD1. The CDR3 length is 15 residues. CDR1 MNHNY and CDR2 SVGAGI come from the germline V gene (reference sequence). V shed 2 bases and J 1 base; nucleotides not matched to a gene: 4. This CDR3 is CASSYIGTDNYGYTF. CDR3 nucleotides: TGTGCCAGCAGTTACATCGGGACAGATAACTATGGCTACACCTTC.

The rearrangement links TRBV9 to TRBJ1-2; TRBD1 aligns across 7 bases. The CDR3 is 13 residues long. Germline V CDR1 and CDR2: SGDLS, YYNGEE. J was trimmed by 5 bases and V by 4 bases; bases with no gene match: 5. The CDR3 DNA sequence: TGTGCCAGCAGCCCAGACAGGGATTATGGCTACACCTTC. This sequence encodes CASSPDRDYGYTF.

This clone has just a few counts. The rearrangement joins TRBV30 to TRBJ1-1; 11 positions agree with TRBD1. Germline-derived CDR1 and CDR2 are GTSNPN and SVGIG (reference sequence). CDR3 size: 14 residues. V trimming: 7 bases; J trimming: 4 bases; junction bases outside the gene matches: 8. DNA of the CDR3: TGTGCCTCAACTCCCGGGACAGGGGGCACTGAAGCTTTCTTT. Its protein is CASTPGTGGTEAFF.

V gene TRBV4-3 combines with J gene TRBJ1-2; no reliable D call. The ends were cut back, 0 bases at V and 0 bases at J, with 11 bases in the middle. Germline V gene sequence: CDR1 LGHNA, CDR2 YSLEER. The CDR3 runs 16 residues. DNA for the CDR3: TGCGCCAGCAGCCAAGATCACGTTCGAGCTAACTATGGCTACACCTTC. It yields the protein CASSQDHVRANYGYTF.

Concerning this clone itself: The junction and the germline gene differ at one end; a read error may be behind it. This CDR3 reads CASSPGRGTEILFF. The CDR3 DNA sequence: TGTGCCAGCAGCCCTGGAAGGGGCACTGAAATACTGTTTTTT. The chain joins TRBV6-5 to TRBJ1-4; TRBD1 might be the D (5 bases). CDR1 is MNHEY and CDR2 is SVGAGI in the germline V gene. The CDR3 spans 14 residues.

The chain recombines TRBV19 with TRBJ2-1, with TRBD1 as a possible D gene (5 bases). The CDR3 extends over 12 amino acids. V dropped 6 bases and J dropped 4 bases, with 7 bases sitting between them. Germline CDR1 is LNHDA and CDR2 is SQIVND (reference sequence). CDR3 sequence (DNA): TGTGCCAGTAGGGACATTTACAATGAGCAGTTCTTC. Translating gives CASRDIYNEQFF.

The V and J genes are TRBV6-1 and TRBJ2-7, with 8 nucleotides matching TRBD2. CDR3 length: 13 amino acids. J lost 0 bases, V lost 10 bases, and 5 bases had no gene match. Germline CDR1 and CDR2: MNHNS and SASEGT. Here the CDR3 DNA reads TGTGCCACCTCGCGGGAGGCCTCCTACGAGCAGTACTTC. Its protein is CATSREASYEQYF.

This chain joins TRBV7-9 and TRBJ1-3; D remains ambiguous. V was clipped by 1 base and J by 0 bases, with 10 bases between them. Germline V CDR1 and CDR2: SEHNR, FQNEAQ (reference sequence). This CDR3 contains 16 residues. As DNA, the CDR3 is TGTGCCAGCAGCTTAGAATCCGGGGACTCTGGAAACACCATATATTTT. It codes for CASSLESGDSGNTIYF.

A single count supports this clone. The chain carries TRBV7-2 and TRBJ1-5, with 7 bases that match TRBD1. The CDR3 is 15 residues long. Germline loops: CDR1 SGHTA, CDR2 FQGNSA. V trimming: 5 bases; J trimming: 6 bases; junction bases outside the gene matches: 10. DNA for the CDR3: TGTGCCAGCAGCCTCCGACAGGGAATGGGTCAGCCCCAGCATTTT. It encodes CASSLRQGMGQPQHF.

This clone has just a few counts. For the CDR3, the DNA is TGCGCCAGCAGCACTAGCGGGAGGAGCTACGAGCAGTACTTC. Translation gives CASSTSGRSYEQYF. The V gene is TRBV5-1, the J gene TRBJ2-7; TRBD2 aligns across 12 bases. The CDR3 has 14 amino acids. J was trimmed by 3 bases and V by 4 bases; bases with no gene match: 2. Per germline, CDR1 SGHRS and CDR2 YFSETQ.

The V gene is TRBV27, the J gene TRBJ2-7; no clear D. There are 11 residues in the CDR3. The V gene lost 6 bases and the J gene lost 2 bases, with 5 bases spanning the gap. CDR1 and CDR2 (germline): MNHEY, SMNVEV (reference sequence). The CDR3, as DNA: TGTGCCAGCAGCTCGGCCTACGAGCAGTACTTC. As protein: CASSSAYEQYF.

V gene TRBV29-1 combines with J gene TRBJ2-7, with 8 positions matching TRBD1. The CDR3 consists of 12 residues. V trimming: 7 bases; J trimming: 2 bases; junction bases outside the gene matches: 4. Germline V CDR1 and CDR2: SQVTM, ANQGSEA. For the CDR3, the DNA is TGCAGCGCGAGACAGGGGCCCTACGAGCAGTACTTC. The encoded protein is CSARQGPYEQYF.

This chain connects TRBV27 to TRBJ2-5, with 11 positions matching TRBD1. V lost 5 bases, J lost 6 bases, and 11 bases stayed unmatched. The length of the CDR3 is 16 residues. In germline, CDR1 is MNHEY, CDR2 SMNVEV (reference sequence). CDR3 DNA: TGTGCCAGCAGTCCGGGGGACAGGGGGAGCCGTAAGACCCAGTACTTC. Translating gives CASSPGDRGSRKTQYF.

This chain joins TRBV4-2 and TRBJ1-4, with a weak D call TRBD1 (6 bases). CDR1 is LGHNA and CDR2 is YNFKEQ in the germline V gene. The V end lost 1 base, the J end lost 7 bases, and 13 bases lay between the germline ends. The CDR3 has 15 residues. The CDR3 region has the DNA TGTGCCAGCAGCCAAGCACAGGGTGTCGGTGAAAAACTGTTTTTT. Amino acids: CASSQAQGVGEKLFF.

The rearrangement joins TRBV7-9 to TRBJ2-5; 10 nucleotides align to TRBD2. The CDR3 consists of 17 residues. The V gene end was trimmed by 4 bases and the J gene end by 4 bases; junction bases not matched to a gene: 12. Germline loops: CDR1 SEHNR, CDR2 FQNEAQ (reference sequence). CDR3 bases: TGTGCCAGCAGCTCCGCCCAAGCGGGGGGGCCGGGAGAGACCCAGTACTTC. The encoded protein is CASSSAQAGGPGETQYF. The full variable domain, rest sourced from reference TRBV7-9 and TRBJ2-5, is DTGVSQNPRHKITKRGQNVTFRCDPISEHNRLYWYRQTLGQGPEFLTYFQNEAQLEKSRLLSDRFSAERPKGSFSTLEIQRTEQGDSAMYLCASSSAQAGGPGETQYFGPGTRLLVL.

This clone was seen only once. The CDR3 protein is CASSADSLNEQFF. The DNA for the CDR3 is TGTGCCAGCAGCGCGGACAGTCTCAATGAGCAGTTCTTC. This rearrangement joins TRBV9 to TRBJ2-1, with D perhaps matching TRBD1 (6 bases). Germline V gene sequence: CDR1 SGDLS, CDR2 YYNGEE. V lost 3 bases to trimming and J lost 6 bases, with 10 bases between them. The CDR3 is 13 residues long.

The V gene is TRBV5-1, the J gene TRBJ1-2, with D perhaps TRBD1 (6 bases). This CDR3 spans 13 amino acids. Germline lookup yields CDR1 SGHRS and CDR2 YFSETQ. V was trimmed by 4 bases and J by 2 bases, leaving 9 bases between them. The CDR3 DNA reads TGCGCCAGCAGCCCTGGACAGAACTATGGCTACACCTTC. This sequence encodes CASSPGQNYGYTF.